Given below is one TCR beta chain in context. What it recognizes is unknown. The germline gives CDR1 MDHEN, CDR2 SYDVKM. The CDR3 length is 13 residues. The V gene lost 8 bases and the J gene lost 8 bases, with 16 bases spanning the gap. Expressed TCRB transcripts got sequenced, as all isolated RNA was reverse transcribed. The method was immunoSEQ multiplex PCR; TCRdb's version includes in-frame clones alone and lacks a portion of them. This table holds 350,000 to 400,000 clones, about 16% found once. The data originate from a study of beta chain features in type 1 diabetes. Whole-study results and caveats: The study found fewer insertions and more deletions at VDJ junctions in type 1 diabetes patients. A greater similarity of naive, central memory and Treg TCRB repertoires was seen among patients than among healthy donors.

The chain combines TRBV28 with TRBJ2-1; perhaps TRBD2 as D (6 bases). The specimen was naive CD4+ T cells from blood. This sequence was found in a woman aged 18-35 years in good health. CDR3 loop: CASQVPTSHEQFF. DNA of the CDR3: TGTGCCAGCCAAGTCCCAACTAGCCATGAGCAGTTCTTC.